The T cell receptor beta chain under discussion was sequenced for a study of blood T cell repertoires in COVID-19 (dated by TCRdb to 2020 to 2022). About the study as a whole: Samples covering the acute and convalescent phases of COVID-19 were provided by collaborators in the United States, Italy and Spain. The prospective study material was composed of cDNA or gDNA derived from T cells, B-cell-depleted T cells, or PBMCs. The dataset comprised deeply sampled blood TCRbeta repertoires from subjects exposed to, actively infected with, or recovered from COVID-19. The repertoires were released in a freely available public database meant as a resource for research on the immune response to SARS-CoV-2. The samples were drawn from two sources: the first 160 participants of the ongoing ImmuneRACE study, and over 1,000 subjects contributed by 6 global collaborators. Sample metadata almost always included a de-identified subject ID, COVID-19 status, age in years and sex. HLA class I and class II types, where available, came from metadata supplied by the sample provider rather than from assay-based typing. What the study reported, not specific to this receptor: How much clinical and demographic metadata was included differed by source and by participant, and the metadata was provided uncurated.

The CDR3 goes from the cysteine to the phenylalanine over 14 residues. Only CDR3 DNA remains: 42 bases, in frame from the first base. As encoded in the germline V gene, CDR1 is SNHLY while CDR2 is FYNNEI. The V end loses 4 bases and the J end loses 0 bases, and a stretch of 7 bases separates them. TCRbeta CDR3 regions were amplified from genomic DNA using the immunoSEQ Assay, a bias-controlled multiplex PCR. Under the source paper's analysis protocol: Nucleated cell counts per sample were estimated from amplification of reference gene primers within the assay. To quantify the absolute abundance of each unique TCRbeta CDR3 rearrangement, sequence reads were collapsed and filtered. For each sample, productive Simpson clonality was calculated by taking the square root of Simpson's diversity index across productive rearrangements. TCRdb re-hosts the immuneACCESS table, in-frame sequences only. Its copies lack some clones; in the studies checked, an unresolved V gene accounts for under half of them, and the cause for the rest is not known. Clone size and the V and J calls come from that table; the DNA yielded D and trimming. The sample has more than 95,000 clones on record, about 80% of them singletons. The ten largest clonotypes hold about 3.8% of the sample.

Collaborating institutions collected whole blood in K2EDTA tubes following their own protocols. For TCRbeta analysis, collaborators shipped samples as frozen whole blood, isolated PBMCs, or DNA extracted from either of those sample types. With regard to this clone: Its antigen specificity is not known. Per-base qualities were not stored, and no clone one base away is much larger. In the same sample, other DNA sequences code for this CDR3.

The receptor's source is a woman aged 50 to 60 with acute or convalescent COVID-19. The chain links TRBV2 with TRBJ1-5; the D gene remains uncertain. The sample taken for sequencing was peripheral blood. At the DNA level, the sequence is TGTGCCAGCAGTGCGGGGTATAGCAATCAGCCCCAGCATTTT. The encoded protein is CASSAGYSNQPQHF.